What follows are 30 T cell receptor beta chains derived from one specimen sequenced in a study of cytomegalovirus exposure and HLA in healthy donors. PCR primers comprised 60 Vbeta and 13 Jbeta primers. TCRdb's table, derived via immunoSEQ multiplex PCR, lists solely in-frame clones and lacks some. The table includes approximately 100,000 clones, around 80% detected once. The sample comprised PBMCs. All receptors come from a man aged 60 to 75 in good health and CMV-seropositive.

The genes are TRBV15 and TRBJ1-2, with 10 bases that match TRBD1. This CDR3 is built from 15 residues. V shed 1 base and J 8 bases; nucleotides not matched to a gene: 7. CDR1 is LNHNV and CDR2 is YYDKDF in the germline V gene (reference sequence). The CDR3 nucleotides read TGTGCCACCAGCAGAGGACAGGGGGCGGGAGAAGGCTACACCTTC. This translates into CATSRGQGAGEGYTF.

The count of this clone is one. The J gene is TRBJ1-2, the V gene TRBV29-1; 7 nucleotides match TRBD1. The CDR3 consists of 15 residues. The germline V gene encodes CDR1 SQVTM and CDR2 ANQGSEA. After removal of 6 bases from V and 4 bases from J, the junction contained 14 bases not matched to a gene. CDR3 amino acids: CSVENRGSSLYGYTF. CDR3 nucleotide sequence: TGCAGCGTAGAGAACAGGGGATCCTCACTCTATGGCTACACCTTC.

V is TRBV27 and J is TRBJ2-7; 7 bases line up with TRBD1. Trimming took 4 bases from V and 0 from J; bases not matched to a gene: 3. Germline CDR1 reads MNHEY; CDR2 reads SMNVEV (reference sequence). The CDR3 spans 14 residues. CDR3 nucleotides: TGTGCCAGCAGTTACAGGGGAAGCTCCTACGAGCAGTACTTC. Protein sequence: CASSYRGSSYEQYF.

The chain employs TRBV27 and TRBJ1-2; 8 nucleotides match TRBD1. The CDR3 loop spans 18 amino acids. Germline-derived CDR1 and CDR2 are MNHEY and SMNVEV (reference sequence). V shed 3 bases and J 8 bases; nucleotides not matched to a gene: 20. CDR3 sequence reads: CASSLFQQGANAAAGYTF. CDR3 nucleotides: TGTGCCAGCAGTTTGTTCCAGCAGGGGGCGAATGCTGCTGCCGGCTACACCTTC.

The chain is built from TRBV6-5 and TRBJ2-3; maybe TRBD2 (5 bases). Germline CDR1 and CDR2: MNHEY and SVGAGI. V was trimmed by 6 bases and J by 0 bases, leaving 10 bases between them. The CDR3 runs to 14 residues. The CDR3 region has the DNA TGTGCCAGCAGCTCCCGGACTAGCACAGATACGCAGTATTTT. Residues: CASSSRTSTDTQYF.

This chain links TRBV29-1 with TRBJ2-5; 9 bases match TRBD1. The J call may be wrong; the DNA end is better matched by TRBJ2-7. The germline V gene has CDR1 SQVTM and CDR2 ANQGSEA. The CDR3 is made up of 15 amino acids. The CDR3 protein is CSVGRVGQGPYEQYF. CDR3 DNA: TGCAGCGTTGGACGGGTGGGACAGGGTCCCTACGAGCAGTACTTC.

The J gene is TRBJ2-7, the V gene TRBV2, with a weak D call TRBD1 (6 bases). The CDR3 consists of 15 residues. Deletions cut 6 bases from V and 2 bases from J, with 17 bases between. Germline V gene sequence: CDR1 SNHLY, CDR2 FYNNEI. CDR3 bases: TGTGCCAGCAGCCCCAGCCAGACAGGCACCTACGAGCAGTACTTC. Encoded protein: CASSPSQTGTYEQYF.

A few counts support this clone. The junction does not match germline at one end; this may be a read error. The CDR3 sequence: CASSSQGPVGVRHF. CDR3 sequence (DNA): TGTGCCAGCAGTTCGCAGGGGCCCGTTGGGGTTCGACACTTC. The chain couples TRBV28 to TRBJ2-7; tentative D call: TRBD1 (6 bases). Germline V gene data show CDR1 as MDHEN and CDR2 as SYDVKM. The CDR3 totals 14 residues.

V and J are TRBV30 and TRBJ1-1; D perhaps matches TRBD1 (5 bases). The germline V and J ends were trimmed by 0 bases and 8 bases, with 7 bases remaining between them. The CDR3 contains 11 residues. The germline V gene encodes CDR1 GTSNPN and CDR2 SVGIG (reference sequence). The chain's CDR3 is CAWSVDREAFF. DNA for the CDR3: TGTGCCTGGAGTGTAGACAGAGAAGCTTTCTTT.

The V call is TRBV5-1, the J call TRBJ2-3; 8 bases line up with TRBD2. The V and J ends lost 4 bases and 2 bases, in that order; junction bases with no gene match: 9. Per germline, CDR1 SGHRS and CDR2 YFSETQ. This CDR3 has 16 amino acids. CDR3 nucleotides: TGCGCCAGCAGCCGGGAGGGGGGCCTTTCCACAGATACGCAGTATTTT. This sequence encodes CASSREGGLSTDTQYF.

The CDR3 DNA reads as TGTGCCAGCAGCTTAACCTACAATCAGCCCCAGCATTTT. Translating gives CASSLTYNQPQHF. The genes are TRBV7-8 and TRBJ1-5, with D unresolved. Trimming left V 2 bases short and J 3 bases short, with 5 bases between. Germline V gene lookup returns CDR1 SGHVS and CDR2 FQNEAQ. The CDR3 is 13 residues long.

This rearrangement joins TRBV6-1 to TRBJ1-4, with D tentatively TRBD1 (6 bases). The germline V and J ends were trimmed by 2 bases and 0 bases, with 25 bases remaining between them. From germline, CDR1 is MNHNS and CDR2 SASEGT. CDR3 length: 21 amino acids. The CDR3 loop is CASSERGGDDPPGATNEKLFF. The CDR3 coding sequence is TGTGCCAGCAGTGAAAGGGGGGGGGACGACCCCCCTGGGGCAACTAATGAAAAACTGTTTTTT.

V gene TRBV30 combines with J gene TRBJ1-1; the D is unclear. The germline V gene encodes CDR1 GTSNPN and CDR2 SVGIG (reference sequence). The CDR3 has 13 amino acids. Between the trimmed V and J ends, which lost 5 bases and 6 bases, there was a span of 16 bases. The CDR3 loop is CAWVQRSGAEAFF. The CDR3 DNA sequence: TGTGCCTGGGTACAGCGATCGGGAGCTGAAGCTTTCTTT.

The V and J genes are TRBV14 and TRBJ2-5; the D gene is possibly TRBD1 (6 bases). With the DNA end fitting TRBJ2-7 better, the J assignment may be wrong. The length of the CDR3 is 13 residues. Germline V gene data show CDR1 as SGHDN and CDR2 as FVKESK. The CDR3 is CASSQPGRGEQYF. Written as DNA, the CDR3 is TGTGCCAGCAGCCAACCAGGCAGGGGCGAGCAGTACTTC.

This clone has only one observation. The J gene is TRBJ1-5, the V gene TRBV27; D may be TRBD1 (5 bases). Germline V gene data show CDR1 as MNHEY and CDR2 as SMNVEV (reference sequence). Deletions cut 6 bases from V and 5 bases from J, with 14 bases between. This CDR3 comprises 14 residues. In DNA, the CDR3 is TGTGCCAGCAGCCCCCTCGACAGTTATCAGCCCCAGCATTTT. Its protein product is CASSPLDSYQPQHF.

The chain links TRBV27 to TRBJ1-5, with D perhaps TRBD1 (5 bases). V was shortened by 3 bases and J by 4 bases, with 10 bases between the two germline ends. The CDR3 runs 14 residues. In germline, CDR1 is MNHEY, CDR2 SMNVEV (reference sequence). As DNA, the CDR3 is TGTGCCAGCAGTTTCCCAGGGCCGAATCAGCCCCAGCATTTT. It specifies CASSFPGPNQPQHF.

V is TRBV5-1 and J is TRBJ2-2, with D unclear. Trimming shortened V by 4 bases and J by 4 bases, and 8 bases separated the two germline ends. The CDR3 totals 13 residues. Germline V gene data show CDR1 as SGHRS and CDR2 as YFSETQ. The CDR3 loop is CASSATSTGELFF. The CDR3 DNA sequence: TGCGCCAGCAGCGCGACAAGCACCGGGGAGCTGTTTTTT. The full variable domain, its missing parts supplied by reference TRBV5-1 and TRBJ2-2, is KAGVTQTPRYLIKTRGQQVTLSCSPISGHRSVSWYQQTPGQGLQFLFEYFSETQRNKGNFPGRFSGRQFSNSRSEMNVSTLELGDSALYLCASSATSTGELFFGEGSRLTVL.

V gene TRBV14 combines with J gene TRBJ2-1; 11 bases line up with TRBD2. Germline lookup yields CDR1 SGHDN and CDR2 FVKESK. This CDR3 has 15 residues. The V and J ends lost 4 bases and 6 bases, in that order; junction bases with no gene match: 5. CDR3 protein: CASSLLAGGSNEQFF. In DNA, the CDR3 is TGTGCCAGCAGCCTCTTAGCGGGGGGGAGCAATGAGCAGTTCTTC. Supplemented by reference TRBV14 and TRBJ2-1, the full variable domain reads EAGVTQFPSHSVIEKGQTVTLRCDPISGHDNLYWYRRVMGKEIKFLLHFVKESKQDESGMPNNRFLAERTGGTYSTLKVQPAELEDSGVYFCASSLLAGGSNEQFFGPGTRLTVL.

This clone showed up just once. The rearrangement joins TRBV7-9 to TRBJ2-1; the match to TRBD1 covers 8 bases. This CDR3 is 14 amino acids long. Trimming removed 5 bases from V and 8 bases from J; junction bases left unmatched: 8. The V gene's germline CDR1 is SEHNR and CDR2 FQNEAQ (reference sequence). This CDR3 is CASSGQGRVDEQFF. CDR3 DNA sequence: TGTGCCAGCAGCGGACAGGGAAGGGTTGATGAGCAGTTCTTC.

The gene calls are TRBV5-6 and TRBJ2-7; 7 bases line up with TRBD2. CDR1 is SGHDT and CDR2 is YYEEEE in the germline V gene. After removal of 1 base from V and 4 bases from J, the junction contained 5 bases not matched to a gene. This CDR3 has 14 amino acids. The CDR3 reads CASSLSGVTYEQYF. The DNA of the CDR3 is TGTGCCAGCAGCTTGAGCGGGGTTACGTACGAGCAGTACTTC.

This clone came up a few times. V is TRBV4-1 and J is TRBJ1-1, with D maybe TRBD1 (5 bases). Between the trimmed V and J ends, which lost 0 bases and 1 base, there was a span of 12 bases. Germline V gene lookup returns CDR1 MGHRA and CDR2 YSYEKL. This CDR3 region has 16 residues. The CDR3 is CASSQDRGRSNTEAFF. In nucleotides, the CDR3 is TGCGCCAGCAGCCAAGATAGGGGCAGATCGAACACTGAAGCTTTCTTT.

In its sample, this clone was seen many times. The chain carries TRBV7-6 and TRBJ2-1; a weak D match, TRBD2 (5 bases). The CDR3 extends over 14 amino acids. V was trimmed by 1 base and J by 7 bases, leaving 11 bases between them. The V gene's germline CDR1 is SGHVS and CDR2 FNYEAQ. CDR3 coding DNA: TGTGCCAGCAGCTTAGAGGCTAGCAAGAATGAGCAGTTCTTC. This encodes CASSLEASKNEQFF.

The rearrangement links TRBV18 to TRBJ1-3, with 9 positions matching TRBD1. Trimming took 4 bases from V and 0 from J; bases not matched to a gene: 7. This CDR3 contains 17 residues. The germline CDR1 and CDR2 sequences are KGHSH and LQKENI. The CDR3 loop is CASSLTGGPRSGNTIYF. CDR3 sequence (DNA): TGTGCCAGCTCACTTACAGGGGGCCCACGCTCTGGAAACACCATATATTTT.

The chain carries TRBV5-1 and TRBJ2-3, with 7 bases that match TRBD2. V was pared by 4 bases and J by 4 bases, with 9 bases of the junction left unmatched. CDR3 size: 15 residues. Germline values: CDR1 SGHRS, CDR2 YFSETQ. CDR3 loop: CASSAPGLRADTQYF. The CDR3 nucleotides are TGCGCCAGCAGCGCGCCGGGACTACGGGCAGATACGCAGTATTTT.

This clone has a count of ten or more. This sequence joins TRBV7-9 and TRBJ2-7; a possible D gene is TRBD2 (5 bases). Germline V lookup: CDR1 SEHNR, CDR2 FQNEAQ (reference sequence). This CDR3 is 14 amino acids long. Trimming left V 4 bases short and J 3 bases short, with 13 bases between. The CDR3 loop reads CASSSQDEGYEQYF. The CDR3 nucleotides read TGTGCCAGCAGCTCCCAGGACGAGGGCTACGAGCAGTACTTC.

CDR3 nucleotide sequence: TGCGCCAGCAGTGAGGGCAGGGATTATATGGTGCAGTTCTTC. Amino acids: CASSEGRDYMVQFF. The chain carries TRBV10-2 and TRBJ2-1, with a possible D match to TRBD1 (5 bases). The CDR3 covers 14 residues. V was clipped by 2 bases and J by 12 bases, with 17 bases between them. Germline V gene lookup returns CDR1 WSHSY and CDR2 SAAADI.

V and J are TRBV7-2 and TRBJ2-1; TRBD1 aligns across 8 bases. Germline CDR1 SGHTA, CDR2 FQGNSA. The CDR3 spans 14 residues. V shed 6 bases, J shed 3 bases, and the junction held 4 bases outside the gene matches. The CDR3 loop is CASSQGANYNEQFF. In DNA, the CDR3 is TGTGCCAGCAGTCAGGGGGCTAACTACAATGAGCAGTTCTTC.

The V gene is TRBV6-5, the J gene TRBJ2-2, with a possible D match to TRBD2 (7 bases). This CDR3 has 14 residues. Germline V CDR1 and CDR2: MNHEY, SVGAGI. The V end was cut by 7 bases, the J end by 5 bases, with 14 bases between. The CDR3 sequence: CASTQGRVTGELFF. CDR3 nucleotide sequence: TGTGCCAGCACCCAGGGGAGGGTGACCGGGGAGCTGTTTTTT.

The chain combines TRBV4-1 with TRBJ2-6, with D perhaps TRBD1 (6 bases). Per the germline V gene, CDR1 is MGHRA and CDR2 is YSYEKL. V was cut by 0 bases and J by 2 bases, with 14 bases left in between. This CDR3 contains 18 residues. The CDR3 here is CASSQDPAQGTGANVLTF. The CDR3 DNA reads as TGCGCCAGCAGCCAAGACCCCGCCCAGGGGACTGGGGCCAACGTCCTGACTTTC.

The CDR3, as DNA: TGTGCCAGCTCACCAGGGTTGGGACTCACAGATACGCAGTATTTT. Translation gives CASSPGLGLTDTQYF. J is TRBJ2-3 and V is TRBV18; a possible D gene is TRBD2 (6 bases). This CDR3 region has 15 residues. In germline, CDR1 is KGHSH, CDR2 LQKENI. Deletions cut 2 bases from V and 2 bases from J, with 11 bases between.